This T cell receptor (beta chain) was documented in a study of blood T cell repertoires in COVID-19. Study at large: Sites in the United States, Italy and Spain provided acute and convalescent COVID-19 samples.

The CDR3 contains 16 residues. Germline CDR1 reads LGHDT; CDR2 reads YNNKEL (reference sequence). Trimming shortened V by 0 bases and J by 8 bases, and 16 bases separated the two germline ends. Participants came from roughly 23 US areas, aged roughly 18 to 100 years. The authors' processing: Amplifying reference gene primers gave estimates of nucleated cell counts. Profiling relied on immunoSEQ multiplex PCR, and the TCRdb table lists in-frame clones only, not all of them. V and J calls and clone size follow that table, whereas D and trimming were derived from the DNA. The data contain 110,000 to 150,000 clones, approximately 80% of them singletons.

The receptor was isolated from a woman aged 45-60 years who had recovered from COVID-19. The V gene is TRBV3-1 (or the pseudogene TRBV3-2), the J gene TRBJ1-4; the D gene is possibly TRBD1 (6 bases). Sequences were obtained from PBMCs or T cells enriched from blood (not recorded which). CDR3 sequence reads: CASSQDFGQHREKLFF. The DNA of the CDR3 is TGTGCCAGCAGCCAAGATTTCGGACAGCACAGGGAAAAACTGTTTTTT.